This T cell receptor (beta chain) was identified during a study of long-term antiretroviral therapy in people with HIV. General study points: All time points showed a repertoire dominated by clones expanded before ART. Dating from about 2003 to 2018, the blood was possibly obtained under older ART regimens.

Researchers ran immunoSEQ v3.0 at survey level. Sequencing used immunoSEQ multiplex PCR; TCRdb keeps in-frame clones, though not all of them. The table has about 25,000 clones, about 83% seen once. Of note for this clone: The antigen is unknown.

Prior to DNA extraction, the samples held 1-10 million cryopreserved PBMC. There are 15 residues in the CDR3. The ends lost 3 bases at V and 2 bases at J; junction bases unmatched: 4. CDR1 is MNHEY and CDR2 is SMNVEV in the germline V gene (reference sequence). The material sequenced was unsorted PBMCs, taken 3 years after starting antiretroviral therapy. The receptor comes from a young man with HIV. This chain links TRBV27 with TRBJ1-5; 7 bases line up with TRBD1. The CDR3 DNA follows: TGTGCCAGCAGTTTTACCGGACAGGGCAATCAGCCCCAGCATTTT. This translates into CASSFTGQGNQPQHF.